Given below is one TCR beta chain in context. Data came from immunoSEQ multiplex PCR; TCRdb stores just in-frame clones and leaves some out. This table has 95,000 to 150,000 clones, roughly 84% appearing once. With 1 base removed from V and 4 bases from J, the gap between germline ends came to 17 bases. The CDR3 has 16 residues. The germline V gene encodes CDR1 LNHDA and CDR2 SQIVND (reference sequence). This specimen comes from a study of blood T cell repertoires in COVID-19. In the study overall: The origin of the acute and convalescent COVID-19 samples was the United States, Italy and Spain.

Individuals drawn from approximately 26 US areas were about 18 to 100 years old. Sequences were obtained from PBMCs or T cells enriched from blood (not recorded which). The sequence derives from a woman aged 30 to 39 who had recovered from COVID-19. The rearrangement joins TRBV19 to TRBJ2-7; tentative D call: TRBD1 (5 bases). CDR3: CASSIAGAGSSYEQYF. The CDR3 coding sequence is TGTGCCAGTAGTATAGCTGGGGCAGGGTCGAGTTACGAGCAGTACTTC. Using reference TRBV19 and TRBJ2-7 for the parts outside the CDR3, the full variable domain is DGGITQSPKYLFRKEGQNVTLSCEQNLNHDAMYWYRQDPGQGLRLIYYSQIVNDFQKGDIAEGYSVSREKKESFPLTVTSAQKNPTAFYLCASSIAGAGSSYEQYFGPGTRLTVT.